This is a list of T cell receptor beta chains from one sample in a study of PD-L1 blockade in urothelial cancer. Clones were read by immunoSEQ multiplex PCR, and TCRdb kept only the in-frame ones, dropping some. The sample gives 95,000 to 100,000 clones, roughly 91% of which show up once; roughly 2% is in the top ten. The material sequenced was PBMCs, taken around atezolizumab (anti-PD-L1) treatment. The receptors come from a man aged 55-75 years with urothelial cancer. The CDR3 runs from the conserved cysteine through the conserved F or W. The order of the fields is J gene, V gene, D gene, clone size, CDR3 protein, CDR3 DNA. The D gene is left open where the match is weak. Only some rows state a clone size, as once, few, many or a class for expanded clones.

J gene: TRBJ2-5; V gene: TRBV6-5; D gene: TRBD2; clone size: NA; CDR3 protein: CASSPGLAVETQYF; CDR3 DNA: TGTGCCAGCAGCCCCGGACTAGCGGTTGAGACCCAGTACTTC
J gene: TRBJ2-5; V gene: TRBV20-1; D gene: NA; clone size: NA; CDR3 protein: CSADGRETQYF; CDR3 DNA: TGCAGTGCTGATGGGAGAGAGACCCAGTACTTC
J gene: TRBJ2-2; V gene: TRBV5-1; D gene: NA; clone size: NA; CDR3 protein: CASSWAGQNTGELFF; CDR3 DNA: TGCGCCAGCAGCTGGGCAGGCCAAAACACCGGGGAGCTGTTTTTT
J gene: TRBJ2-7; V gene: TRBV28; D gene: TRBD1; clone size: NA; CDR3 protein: CASRLGTGGSYEQYF; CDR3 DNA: TGTGCCAGCAGATTAGGGACAGGGGGCTCCTACGAGCAGTACTTC
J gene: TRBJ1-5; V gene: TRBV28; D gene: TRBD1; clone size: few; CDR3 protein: CASSLHGTGYNQPQHF; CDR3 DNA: TGTGCCAGCAGTTTACACGGGACAGGGTACAATCAGCCCCAGCATTTT
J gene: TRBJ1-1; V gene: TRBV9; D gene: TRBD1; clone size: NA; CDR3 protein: CASSVAAGQEYTEAFF; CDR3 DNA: TGTGCCAGCAGCGTAGCTGCAGGACAGGAGTACACTGAAGCTTTCTTT
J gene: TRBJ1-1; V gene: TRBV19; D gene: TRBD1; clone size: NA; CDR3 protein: CASSSRQGINTEAFF; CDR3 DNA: TGTGCCAGTAGTTCTCGACAGGGTATCAACACTGAAGCTTTCTTT
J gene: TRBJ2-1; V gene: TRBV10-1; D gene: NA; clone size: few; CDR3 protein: CASSPGLASRFEQFF; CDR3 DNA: TGCGCCAGCAGCCCTGGGCTAGCGTCCAGGTTTGAGCAGTTCTTC
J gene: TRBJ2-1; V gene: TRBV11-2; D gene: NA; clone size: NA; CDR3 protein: CASSPAGLRVYNEQFF; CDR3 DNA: TGTGCCAGCAGCCCTGCGGGACTGCGGGTGTACAATGAGCAGTTCTTC
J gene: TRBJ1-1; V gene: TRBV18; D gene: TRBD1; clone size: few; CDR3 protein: CASSPIQGEAFF; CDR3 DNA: TGTGCCAGCTCACCGATACAGGGGGAAGCTTTCTTT
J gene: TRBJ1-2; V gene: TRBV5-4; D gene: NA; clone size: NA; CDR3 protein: CASSLAGADYGYTF; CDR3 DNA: TGTGCCAGCAGCTTGGCTGGGGCCGACTATGGCTACACCTTC
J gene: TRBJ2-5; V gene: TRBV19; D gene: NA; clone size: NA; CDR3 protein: CASSTGERETQYF; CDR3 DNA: TGTGCCAGTAGTACAGGGGAGCGGGAGACCCAGTACTTC
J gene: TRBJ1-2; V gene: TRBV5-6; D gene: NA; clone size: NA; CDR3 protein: CASSLEVRVGYTF; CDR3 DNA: TGTGCCAGCAGCTTGGAGGTCAGGGTAGGCTACACCTTC
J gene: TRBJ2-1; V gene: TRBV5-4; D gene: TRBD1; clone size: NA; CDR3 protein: CASMNQGQGSYNEQFF; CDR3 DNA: TGTGCCAGTATGAACCAGGGACAGGGAAGTTACAATGAGCAGTTCTTC
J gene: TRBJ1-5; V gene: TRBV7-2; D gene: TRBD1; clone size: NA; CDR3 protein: CASSTPGTGGQPQHF; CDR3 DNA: TGTGCCAGCAGCACACCCGGGACAGGGGGTCAGCCCCAGCATTTT
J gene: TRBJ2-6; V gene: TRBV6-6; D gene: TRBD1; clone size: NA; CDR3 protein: CASSYPTGPGANVLTF; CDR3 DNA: TGTGCCAGCAGTTACCCGACAGGGCCCGGGGCCAACGTCCTGACTTTC
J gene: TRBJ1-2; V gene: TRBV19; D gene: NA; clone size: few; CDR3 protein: CASIGTRGDNYGYTF; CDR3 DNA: TGTGCCAGTATTGGGACACGGGGGGACAACTATGGCTACACCTTC
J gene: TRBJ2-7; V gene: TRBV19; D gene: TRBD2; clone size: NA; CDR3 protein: CASRDYPGLAGTYEQYF; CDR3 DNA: TGTGCCAGTAGGGACTATCCGGGACTAGCGGGGACCTACGAGCAGTACTTC
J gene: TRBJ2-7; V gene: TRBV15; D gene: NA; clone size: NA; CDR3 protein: CATSKKGDRLSSYEQYF; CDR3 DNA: TGTGCCACCAGCAAAAAGGGGGACCGACTGAGCTCCTACGAGCAGTACTTC
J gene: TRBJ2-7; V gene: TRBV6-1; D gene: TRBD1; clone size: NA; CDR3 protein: CASSLTGDEQYF; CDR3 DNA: TGTGCCAGCAGTTTGACAGGGGACGAGCAGTACTTC
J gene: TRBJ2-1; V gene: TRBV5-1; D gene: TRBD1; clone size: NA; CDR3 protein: CASSFWDSSYNEQFF; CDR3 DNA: TGCGCCAGCAGCTTCTGGGACAGTTCCTACAATGAGCAGTTCTTC
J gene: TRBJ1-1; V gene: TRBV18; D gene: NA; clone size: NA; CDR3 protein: CATGSGGTEAFF; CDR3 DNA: TGTGCCACCGGGAGTGGGGGCACTGAAGCTTTCTTT
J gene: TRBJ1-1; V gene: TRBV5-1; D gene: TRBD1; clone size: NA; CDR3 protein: CASSLGTGVFTEAFF; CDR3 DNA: TGCGCCAGCAGCCTCGGGACAGGGGTTTTCACTGAAGCTTTCTTT
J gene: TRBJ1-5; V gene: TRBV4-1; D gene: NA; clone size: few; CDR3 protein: CASSQGGFGQPQHF; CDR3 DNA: TGCGCCAGCAGCCAGGGAGGGTTTGGTCAGCCCCAGCATTTT
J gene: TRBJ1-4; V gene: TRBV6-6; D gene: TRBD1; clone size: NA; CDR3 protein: CASSYVAGQGNGLFF; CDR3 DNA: TGTGCCAGCAGTTACGTGGCGGGACAGGGGAACGGGCTGTTTTTT
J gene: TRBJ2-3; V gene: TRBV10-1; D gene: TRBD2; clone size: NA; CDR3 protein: CASSELREGQDTQYF; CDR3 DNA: TGCGCCAGCAGTGAGCTACGGGAGGGCCAAGATACGCAGTATTTT
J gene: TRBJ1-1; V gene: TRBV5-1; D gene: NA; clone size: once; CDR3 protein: CASTKEAVNTEAFF; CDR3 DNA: TGCGCCAGCACTAAAGAGGCGGTGAACACTGAAGCTTTCTTT
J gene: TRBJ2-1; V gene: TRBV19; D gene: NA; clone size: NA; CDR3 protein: CASSIGPATLGYPYNEQFF; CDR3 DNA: TGTGCCAGTAGTATAGGTCCAGCGACGCTCGGGTACCCATACAATGAGCAGTTCTTC
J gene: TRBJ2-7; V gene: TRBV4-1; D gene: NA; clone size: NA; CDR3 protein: CASSQGGTWAEQYF; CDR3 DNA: TGCGCCAGCAGCCAAGGGGGGACATGGGCGGAGCAGTACTTC
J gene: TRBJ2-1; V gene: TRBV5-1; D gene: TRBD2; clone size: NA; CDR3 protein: CASSVLAGGSSSYNEQFF; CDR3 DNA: TGCGCCAGCAGTGTACTAGCGGGAGGATCGAGCTCCTACAATGAGCAGTTCTTC